A selection of T cell receptor beta chains follows, all from one sample in a study of CD8+ T cells in alopecia areata. The method was immunoSEQ multiplex PCR; TCRdb's version includes in-frame clones alone and lacks a portion of them. This table has about 200,000 clones, less than 45% appearing once. Material: CD4+ T cells sorted from blood, obtained between weeks 30 and 35, from a patient treated with tofacitinib. Receptors were obtained from a human donor with alopecia areata. The CDR3 runs from the conserved cysteine through the conserved F or W. D genes are given only for firm matches. The size entry is marked missing in some rows and otherwise reads once, few, many or a size class.

J gene	D gene	clone size	V gene	CDR3 protein	CDR3 DNA
TRBJ2-4	-	few	TRBV4-1	CASSVLLDRQNYF	TGCGCCAGCAGCGTCCTCCTGGACAGACAAAACTACTTC
TRBJ1-5	-	-	TRBV27	CASRKTDGSNQPQHF	TGTGCCAGCAGGAAAACGGACGGTAGCAATCAGCCCCAGCATTTT
TRBJ2-1	-	-	TRBV7-9	CASSLETARECNEQFF	TGTGCCAGCAGCTTAGAGACAGCCAGAGAGTGCAATGAGCAGTTCTTC
TRBJ1-3	-	once	TRBV5-1	CASSFGGHRSGNTIYF	TGCGCCAGCAGCTTTGGGGGACACCGCTCTGGAAACACCATATATTTT
TRBJ2-6	TRBD2	-	TRBV18	CASSPLGLAGQNSGANVLTF	TGTGCCAGCTCACCACTCGGGCTAGCGGGACAAAACTCTGGGGCCAACGTCCTGACTTTC
TRBJ2-7	TRBD1	-	TRBV14	CASSRDRVSYEQYF	TGTGCCAGCAGTCGGGACAGGGTTTCTTACGAGCAGTACTTC
TRBJ1-2	-	-	TRBV2	CASSTDLAGYTF	TGTGCCAGCAGTACGGACCTAGCCGGGTACACCTTC
TRBJ2-2	-	-	TRBV6-1	CASSVGKNTGELFF	TGTGCCAGCAGTGTAGGGAAGAACACCGGGGAGCTGTTTTTT
TRBJ1-1	-	-	TRBV29-1	CSVEPTGTEAFF	TGCAGCGTTGAGCCCACGGGGACTGAAGCTTTCTTT
TRBJ2-5	TRBD2	-	TRBV6-1	CASSETLAARGTQYF	TGTGCCAGCAGTGAAACACTAGCGGCCCGAGGGACCCAGTACTTC
TRBJ2-4	TRBD1	-	TRBV2	CASRGQGNIQYF	TGTGCCAGCAGAGGACAGGGTAACATTCAGTACTTC
TRBJ2-1	-	-	TRBV5-6	CASSLGGASNEQFF	TGTGCCAGCAGCTTGGGTGGAGCGAGCAATGAGCAGTTCTTC
TRBJ2-3	-	-	TRBV29-1	CSIKTVGGTDTQYF	TGCAGTATAAAGACAGTGGGGGGCACAGATACGCAGTATTTT
TRBJ2-1	-	-	TRBV30	CAWRGPYSYNEQFF	TGTGCCTGGAGAGGCCCCTACTCCTACAATGAGCAGTTCTTC
TRBJ1-6	TRBD1	many	TRBV5-4	CASSSRTGMNSPLHF	TGTGCCAGCAGCTCACGGACAGGGATGAATTCACCCCTCCACTTT
TRBJ1-1	-	-	TRBV27	CASKWDRDYTEAFF	TGTGCCAGCAAGTGGGATCGGGATTACACTGAAGCTTTCTTT
TRBJ1-1	-	-	TRBV5-5	CASSLASRGGMMNTEAFF	TGTGCCAGCAGCTTGGCCAGCAGGGGAGGGATGATGAACACTGAAGCTTTCTTT
TRBJ1-5	TRBD1	-	TRBV11-2	CASSGGTGGLGSQPQHF	TGTGCCAGCAGCGGCGGGACAGGGGGACTAGGAAGTCAGCCCCAGCATTTT
TRBJ2-3	-	few	TRBV7-9	CASSFGDTQYF	TGTGCCAGCAGCTTTGGAGATACGCAGTATTTT
TRBJ1-5	TRBD1	-	TRBV29-1	CSVETDRGTPQHF	TGCAGCGTTGAGACCGACAGGGGAACGCCCCAGCATTTT
TRBJ1-2	-	-	TRBV30	CAWAYPFGTVGYTF	TGTGCCTGGGCTTACCCCTTCGGAACTGTTGGCTACACCTTC
TRBJ2-4	TRBD2	-	TRBV27	CASSLVGTSRQNIQYF	TGTGCCAGCAGTTTAGTCGGGACTAGTAGACAAAACATTCAGTACTTC
TRBJ1-2	-	-	TRBV18	CASSPGEVEAYGYTF	TGTGCCAGCTCACCGGGGGAGGTTGAGGCCTATGGCTACACCTTC
TRBJ2-7	TRBD2	many	TRBV29-1	CSVLAGAAYEQYF	TGCAGCGTTTTAGCGGGGGCCGCCTACGAGCAGTACTTC
TRBJ2-7	-	few	TRBV10-3	CAISESLEQYF	TGTGCCATCAGTGAGTCACTTGAGCAGTACTTC
TRBJ2-7	-	-	TRBV30	CAWTAPRTVRPSSYEQYF	TGTGCCTGGACCGCGCCTCGGACAGTCCGCCCTAGCTCCTACGAGCAGTACTTC
TRBJ2-7	-	-	TRBV5-1	CASSVGGGVNGEQYF	TGCGCCAGCAGCGTGGGTGGAGGGGTGAATGGCGAGCAGTACTTC
TRBJ1-2	-	-	TRBV7-9	CASSLEGSGRSGYTF	TGTGCCAGCAGCTTAGAAGGCTCAGGGAGAAGTGGCTACACCTTC
TRBJ2-2	TRBD2	few	TRBV19	CASRGAGELFF	TGTGCCAGTCGGGGGGCCGGGGAGCTGTTTTTT
TRBJ2-7	-	few	TRBV2	CASSAARYEQYF	TGTGCCAGCAGTGCCGCCCGCTACGAGCAGTACTTC
TRBJ1-1	TRBD1	few	TRBV30	CAWSPDRVGTEAFF	TGTGCCTGGAGTCCCGACAGGGTGGGCACTGAAGCTTTCTTT
TRBJ1-1	-	few	TRBV7-9	CASSLTKVPEAFF	TGTGCCAGCAGCTTGACAAAAGTGCCTGAAGCTTTCTTT
TRBJ2-3	-	many	TRBV29-1	CSVVGGTGPGTQYF	TGCAGCGTTGTCGGCGGAACCGGGCCAGGTACGCAGTATTTT
TRBJ2-1	TRBD2	-	TRBV7-2	CAGGKAGGRNEQFF	TGTGCCGGCGGTAAAGCGGGGGGAAGGAATGAGCAGTTCTTC
TRBJ1-5	-	-	TRBV30	CAWSSVVGGQPQHF	TGTGCCTGGAGTTCTGTCGTCGGCGGGCAACCCCAGCATTTT
TRBJ1-4	-	-	TRBV29-1	CSVGTNEKLFF	TGCAGCGTTGGAACTAATGAAAAACTGTTTTTT
TRBJ2-5	-	-	TRBV6-4	CASSRQGGETQYF	TGTGCCAGCAGCCGACAGGGAGGAGAGACCCAGTACTTC
TRBJ1-6	-	-	TRBV20-1	CSAGGNSPLHF	TGCAGTGCAGGGGGTAATTCACCCCTCCACTTT
TRBJ2-6	-	-	TRBV29-1	CSVPRDQSSGANVLTF	TGCAGCGTTCCCAGGGACCAGAGCTCTGGGGCCAACGTCCTGACTTTC
TRBJ2-7	TRBD1	-	TRBV7-9	CASSLGTGKKDEQYF	TGTGCCAGCAGCTTAGGGACAGGGAAAAAGGACGAGCAGTACTTC
TRBJ1-1	-	few	TRBV5-1	CASAQGSGRGNTEAFF	TGCGCCAGCGCCCAGGGGTCGGGCAGAGGGAACACTGAAGCTTTCTTT
TRBJ2-7	-	-	TRBV6-1	CASSEEGTGPYEQYF	TGTGCCAGCAGTGAAGAAGGGACGGGACCCTACGAGCAGTACTTC
TRBJ2-7	-	-	TRBV7-2	CASSSYYEQYF	TGTGCCAGCAGCTCGTATTACGAGCAGTACTTC
TRBJ2-7	-	-	TRBV6-5	CASGDSYEQYF	TGTGCCAGTGGGGATTCCTACGAGCAGTACTTC
TRBJ1-2	-	-	TRBV30	CAWSVAGHYGYTF	TGTGCCTGGAGTGTGGCGGGGCACTATGGCTACACCTTC
TRBJ2-2	-	few	TRBV19	CASSIGPGELFF	TGTGCCAGTAGTATCGGTCCCGGGGAGCTGTTTTTT
TRBJ2-1	-	-	TRBV23-1	CASRTFTSYNEQFF	TGCGCCAGCAGGACTTTTACGAGTTACAATGAGCAGTTCTTC
TRBJ2-1	TRBD2	-	TRBV6-5	CASSYSPGRGEQFF	TGTGCCAGCAGTTACTCACCGGGGAGGGGTGAGCAGTTCTTC
TRBJ2-3	TRBD2	few	TRBV9	CASSVVGRGGTDTQYF	TGTGCCAGCAGCGTAGTGGGTCGGGGGGGCACAGATACGCAGTATTTT
TRBJ2-3	TRBD2	few	TRBV10-3	CAISESPAGEHTQYF	TGTGCCATCAGTGAGTCCCCGGCGGGAGAACATACGCAGTATTTT
TRBJ1-5	-	many	TRBV7-9	CASSSNGAFQPQHF	TGTGCCAGCAGCTCGAACGGGGCTTTTCAGCCCCAGCATTTT
TRBJ1-1	-	-	TRBV29-1	CSVNSLSSHTEAFF	TGCAGCGTTAATAGTTTATCGAGTCACACTGAAGCTTTCTTT
TRBJ1-4	TRBD1	once	TRBV29-1	CSVGQGQFGEKLFF	TGCAGCGTTGGACAGGGGCAGTTTGGTGAAAAACTGTTTTTT
TRBJ1-1	-	few	TRBV29-1	CSVEGRMNTEAFF	TGCAGCGTCGAAGGGCGGATGAACACTGAAGCTTTCTTT
TRBJ1-6	-	few	TRBV27	CASSFKNSPLHF	TGTGCCAGCAGTTTTAAGAATTCACCCCTCCACTTT
TRBJ2-7	TRBD2	-	TRBV6-1	CAAVSPGGTYEQYF	TGTGCCGCAGTGTCCCCCGGGGGGACCTACGAGCAGTACTTC
TRBJ2-5	-	-	TRBV18	CASSPGFQETQYF	TGTGCCAGCTCACCAGGGTTCCAAGAGACCCAGTACTTC
TRBJ2-7	TRBD2	-	TRBV7-2	CASSPRGGTSGYEQYF	TGTGCCAGCAGCCCCCGTGGAGGGACTAGCGGTTACGAGCAGTACTTC